The clone carrying this T cell receptor beta chain was seen many times. As yet, its antigen is unknown. The entry originates in a study of spatial heterogeneity in lung cancer. Background on the study: Across the raw uncorrected reads, a unique TCR and UMI combination was observed, on average, more than ten times.

Time point denoted: sample taken at primary tumor resection. The cohort: around 79 early-stage, untreated non-small cell lung cancer patients. Frozen PBMC, nontumor lung or tumor provided whole RNA, which was sequenced unsorted. Study-wide results and caveats: Higher tumor mutation counts went along with higher counts of expanded intratumoral alpha and beta TCRs.

Every cDNA TCR molecule received its own unique molecular identifier. TCRdb used MiXCR to reprocess the 5' RACE reads, holding one entry per CDR3 protein. The table has 4,000 to 5,000 distinct CDR3 sequences, roughly 14% seen once. The starting material was lung tumor tissue, obtained at surgery. The receptor's source is a female donor with early-stage non-small cell lung cancer.

The CDR3 loop is CASSFGDTDTEAFF. CDR3 sequence (DNA): TGTGCCAGCAGTTTCGGAGACACAGACACTGAAGCTTTCTTT. This chain connects TRBV12-3 or TRBV12-4 to TRBJ1-1; D is unresolved. The CDR3 sequence is 14 residues long. Deletions cut 3 bases from V and 3 bases from J, with 11 bases between.